This T cell receptor (beta chain) was sequenced for a study of blood T cells in healthy people across ages. Sample-barcoded 5' priming and a J-beta primer mix drove a second PCR of about 6 to 12 cycles. TCRdb passed the 5' RACE reads through MiXCR, listing each CDR3 protein once. The table records about 1.1 million distinct CDR3 sequences, about two fifths of them present only once. Looked up from germline, CDR1 is LGHNA and CDR2 is YSLEER. V lost 1 base to trimming and J lost 8 bases, with 18 bases between them. The CDR3 loop spans 16 amino acids. Material for sequencing was blood. The V call is TRBV4-3, the J call TRBJ2-1; D gene uncertain. The source is a man between 18 and 29 years old in good health. The CDR3 reads CASSQGGLGPVDEQFF. CDR3 sequence (DNA): TGCGCCAGCAGCCAAGGAGGTCTAGGGCCGGTGGATGAGCAGTTCTTC.